Listed here are 22 T cell receptor beta chains from one sample, sequenced in a study of T-cell memory formation after mild COVID-19. TCRdb re-analysed the 5' RACE reads in MiXCR, keeping a single row per CDR3 protein. The profile covers a few hundred thousand distinct CDR3 sequences, with 20% to 25% appearing a single time and around 23% taken by the ten largest. Input material: PBMCs or a T cell subset sorted from them (not recorded which). These receptors were obtained from a young man who had mild COVID-19 (a few samples of this study predate the infection). Cell type and time point are not known.

This clonotype occurred a few times. The chain links TRBV6-5 to TRBJ1-2; possible D gene TRBD1, 6 bases. The CDR3 contains 15 residues. Germline V gene sequence: CDR1 MNHEY, CDR2 SVGAGI. V gave up 5 bases and J gave up 5 bases, with 18 bases separating them. The CDR3 DNA follows: TGTGCCAGCAGTCCACAGGGTTCCGCATATTATGGCTACACCTTC. This codes for CASSPQGSAYYGYTF.

There are a few counts of this clonotype. The chain combines TRBV5-5 with TRBJ2-7; TRBD1 matches at 7 bases. The length of the CDR3 is 14 residues. Germline CDR1 and CDR2: SGHKS and YYEKEE (reference sequence). The J segment lost 4 bases and the V segment lost 4 bases, leaving 8 bases of the junction unmatched. The CDR3 loop reads CASSPPGQSYEQYV. The DNA for the CDR3 is TGTGCCAGCAGCCCGCCGGGACAGAGTTACGAGCAGTACGTC.

The CDR3 is CASSLRSGQANTGELFF. CDR3 in DNA: TGTGCCAGCAGCTTACGGTCGGGACAGGCGAACACCGGGGAGCTGTTTTTT. This chain uses TRBV7-2 with TRBJ2-2; 8 nucleotides align to TRBD1. The CDR3 loop spans 17 amino acids. V shed 2 bases, J shed 0 bases, and the junction held 5 bases outside the gene matches. Germline values: CDR1 SGHTA, CDR2 FQGNSA.

The sample holds a few counts of this clonotype. The chain couples TRBV6-6 to TRBJ1-5; D gene unclear. Between the trimmed V and J ends, which lost 4 bases and 2 bases, there was a span of 15 bases. CDR1 is MNHNY and CDR2 is SVGAGI in the germline V gene (reference sequence). The CDR3 loop spans 16 amino acids. The CDR3 DNA is TGTGCCAGCAGTTCCTTGGACCGAACTGGCAATCAGCCCCAGCATTTT. This codes for CASSSLDRTGNQPQHF.

The gene calls are TRBV3-2 and TRBJ2-7; TRBD1 is the table's D call and was not checked against the DNA. TRBV3-2 is annotated as a pseudogene. This CDR3 spans 16 amino acids. The CDR3 sequence: CASSPPGVWGPYEQYV. The CDR3 DNA follows: TGTGCCAGCAGCCCCCCGGGGGTCTGGGGTCCCTACGAGCAGTACGTC.

The chain employs TRBV6-6 and TRBJ2-7, with 10 bases aligning to TRBD1. This CDR3 has 15 residues. After removal of 3 bases from V and 3 bases from J, the junction contained 5 bases not matched to a gene. In germline, CDR1 is MNHNY, CDR2 SVGAGI (reference sequence). CDR3 protein: CASSYSGQGNYEQYV. The CDR3 DNA follows: TGTGCCAGCAGTTATTCGGGACAGGGGAACTACGAGCAGTACGTC.

V usage is TRBV4-3 and J usage is TRBJ2-7; D gene uncertain. V was cut by 0 bases and J by 2 bases, with 11 bases left in between. The CDR3 runs to 15 residues. Germline CDR1 and CDR2: LGHNA and YSLEER. The CDR3 coding sequence is TGCGCCAGCAGCCAAGAGGAGCGTGGGGCCTACGAGCAGTACTTC. Translating gives CASSQEERGAYEQYF.

The chain uses TRBV9 and TRBJ2-1; the match to TRBD2 covers 14 bases. This CDR3 comprises 18 residues. Germline V gene data show CDR1 as SGDLS and CDR2 as YYNGEE. The V gene end was trimmed by 4 bases and the J gene end by 8 bases; junction bases not matched to a gene: 14. The chain's CDR3 is CASSSTPKTSGGAHEQFF. Here the CDR3 DNA reads TGTGCCAGCAGCTCGACGCCCAAGACTAGCGGGGGGGCCCATGAGCAGTTCTTC.

The chain has TRBV7-8 and TRBJ2-7, with D possibly being TRBD1 (6 bases). Looked up from germline, CDR1 is SGHVS and CDR2 is FQNEAQ. Trimming stripped 4 bases from V and 4 bases from J, with 8 bases between. CDR3 size: 12 residues. The CDR3 nucleotides are TGTGCCAGCAGCTACGGACAGTACGAGCAGTACTTC. Translating it yields CASSYGQYEQYF. The whole variable domain, filled in from reference TRBV7-8 and TRBJ2-7, reads GAGVSQSPRYKVAKRGQDVALRCDPISGHVSLFWYQQALGQGPEFLTYFQNEAQLDKSGLPSDRFFAERPEGSVSTLKIQRTQQEDSAVYLCASSYGQYEQYFGPGTRLTVT.

The chain is built from TRBV12-3 or TRBV12-4 and TRBJ1-5; 9 nucleotides line up with TRBD1. V shed 0 bases and J 0 bases; nucleotides not matched to a gene: 6. The CDR3 length is 18 residues. CDR3 sequence: CASSLAGTGMGSNQPQHF. In DNA, the CDR3 is TGTGCCAGCAGTTTAGCCGGGACAGGGATGGGTAGCAATCAGCCCCAGCATTTT.

The V and J genes are TRBV7-8 and TRBJ1-1; D ambiguous. V lost 5 bases and J 0 bases, leaving 19 bases between the germline ends. The CDR3 length is 17 residues. Germline V CDR1 and CDR2: SGHVS, FQNEAQ. The CDR3: CASSLREDEALNTEAFF. CDR3 coding DNA: TGTGCCAGCAGCCTTCGGGAGGACGAGGCATTGAACACTGAAGCTTTCTTT.

This clonotype was picked up a small number of times. This chain joins TRBV6-4 and TRBJ2-3, with 11 bases identical to TRBD2. Germline CDR1 MRHNA, CDR2 SNTAGT. J lost 5 bases, V lost 3 bases, and 4 bases had no gene match. The CDR3 loop spans 15 amino acids. This CDR3 reads CASSETSGDEDTQYF. In DNA form, the CDR3 reads TGTGCCAGCAGTGAGACTAGCGGGGACGAAGATACGCAGTATTTT.

This chain uses TRBV19 with TRBJ2-5, with 8 nucleotides matching TRBD2. CDR3 size: 15 residues. The J segment lost 2 bases and the V segment lost 4 bases, leaving 6 bases of the junction unmatched. Germline V gives CDR1 LNHDA, CDR2 SQIVND (reference sequence). DNA of the CDR3: TGTGCCAGTAGTAGCGGTCTAGCGGGTCAAGAGACCCAGTACTTC. It codes for CASSSGLAGQETQYF.

The chain carries TRBV4-2 and TRBJ1-2; D is unclear. Trimming shortened V by 0 bases and J by 8 bases, and 7 bases separated the two germline ends. Per germline, CDR1 LGHNA and CDR2 YNFKEQ. This CDR3 is built from 12 residues. CDR3: CASSQEARGYTF. CDR3 nucleotide sequence: TGTGCCAGCAGCCAAGAGGCTCGGGGCTACACCTTC.

This clonotype was counted only a few times. The CDR3, as DNA: TGTGCCAGCAGCCAAGATTGGAGGCTGACCTCGTACAATGAGCAGTTCTTC. Protein product: CASSQDWRLTSYNEQFF. V usage is TRBV14 and J usage is TRBJ2-1; D possibly corresponds to TRBD2 (5 bases). Between the trimmed V and J ends, which lost 0 bases and 4 bases, there was a span of 16 bases. Germline V gene lookup returns CDR1 SGHDN and CDR2 FVKESK. The CDR3 length is 17 residues.

The sample holds a few counts of this clonotype. The rearrangement uses TRBV6-1 and TRBJ1-2, with 7 nucleotides matching TRBD1. Germline V gene lookup returns CDR1 MNHNS and CDR2 SASEGT. The CDR3 runs to 13 residues. After removal of 6 bases from V and 4 bases from J, the junction contained 5 bases not matched to a gene. As DNA, the CDR3 is TGTGCCAGCAGAGCAGGACAGGTCTATGGCTACACCTTC. It yields the protein CASRAGQVYGYTF.

This clonotype was observed a few times. The genes are TRBV2 and TRBJ2-5, with D perhaps assigned TRBD1 or TRBD2 (5 bases each). Looked up from germline, CDR1 is SNHLY and CDR2 is FYNNEI. Trimming took 7 bases from V and 1 from J, leaving 13 bases between them. This CDR3 contains 14 residues. In nucleotides, the CDR3 is TGTGCCAGCACCCCACGGGGCAGCCAAGAGACCCAGTACTTC. Protein sequence: CASTPRGSQETQYF. The full variable domain, rest sourced from reference TRBV2 and TRBJ2-5, is EPEVTQTPSHQVTQMGQEVILRCVPISNHLYFYWYRQILGQKVEFLVSFYNNEISEKSEIFDDQFSVERPDGSNFTLKIRSTKLEDSAMYFCASTPRGSQETQYFGPGTRLLVL.

This clonotype turned up a few times. This chain links TRBV29-1 with TRBJ2-5; a weak D match, TRBD2 (6 bases). V lost 7 bases, J lost 0 bases, and 12 bases lay in between. Germline values: CDR1 SQVTM, CDR2 ANQGSEA. CDR3 length: 13 residues. In nucleotides, the CDR3 is TGCAGCGAAAAATCGGGGGACCAAGAGACCCAGTACTTC. This gives the protein CSEKSGDQETQYF.

The chain has TRBV12-3 or TRBV12-4 and TRBJ1-2, with 10 bases lining up with TRBD1. The CDR3 is 12 amino acids. The V gene end was trimmed by 5 bases and the J gene end by 8 bases; junction bases not matched to a gene: 2. CDR3 in DNA: TGTGCCAGCAGTCGGGACAGGGGAGGCTACACCTTC. Its translation is CASSRDRGGYTF.

Only a few counts were recorded for this clonotype. As DNA, the CDR3 is TGTGCCAGCACCCTAGAATCAGGGACTGAAGCTTTCTTT. This translates into CASTLESGTEAFF. J is TRBJ1-1 and V is TRBV7-9, with TRBD1 as a possible D gene (5 bases). The germline V and J ends were trimmed by 7 bases and 5 bases, with 14 bases remaining between them. The CDR3 is made up of 13 amino acids. Germline CDR1 reads SEHNR; CDR2 reads FQNEAQ (reference sequence).

V gene TRBV7-3 combines with J gene TRBJ1-2, with D unclear. V was clipped by 5 bases and J by 2 bases, with 12 bases between them. The CDR3 runs 14 residues. Germline V gene sequence: CDR1 SGHTA, CDR2 FQGTGA. This CDR3 is CASSPGRSNYGYTF. The CDR3 region has the DNA TGTGCCAGCAGCCCGGGGAGGAGCAACTATGGCTACACCTTC.

The V call is TRBV7-9, the J call TRBJ2-7; D gene unclear. The CDR3 is 11 amino acids. V gave up 0 bases and J gave up 7 bases, with 4 bases separating them. Per germline, CDR1 SEHNR and CDR2 FQNEAQ (reference sequence). The DNA for the CDR3 is TGTGCCAGCAGCTTAGCGAAAGAGCAGTACTTC. Translated: CASSLAKEQYF.